Presented here are 19 T cell receptor beta chains from one specimen sequenced in a study of CD8 T cells in ankylosing spondylitis. In TCRdb, the 5' RACE reads were re-called with MiXCR into one record per CDR3 protein. The repertoire consists of 220,000 or so distinct CDR3 sequences, with about 10% occurring once and the leading ten covering roughly a fifth. Specimen: blood, either unsorted or a sorted T cell fraction (not recorded which). Source of these receptors: a male donor with ankylosing spondylitis or in good health (not recorded which).

This clonotype is termed medium-sized. The chain combines TRBV10-3 with TRBJ1-1, with a tentative D call TRBD1 (5 bases). The CDR3 covers 13 residues. CDR1 is ENHRY, CDR2 SYGVKD, per germline. The V gene lost 6 bases and the J gene lost 2 bases, with 10 bases spanning the gap. The CDR3: CAIRRDDNTEAFF. CDR3 coding DNA: TGTGCCATCAGGCGGGACGATAACACTGAAGCTTTCTTT.

V gene TRBV28 combines with J gene TRBJ2-4; TRBD1 matches at 7 bases. The V segment lost 6 bases and the J segment 4 bases; nucleotides outside the gene matches: 6. The CDR3 runs to 14 residues. Germline V lookup: CDR1 MDHEN, CDR2 SYDVKM. In DNA form, the CDR3 reads TGTGCCAGCAGCCCGGGACAGTCGAAAAACATTCAGTACTTC. Its protein is CASSPGQSKNIQYF.

This clonotype was counted ten times or more. The V call is TRBV11-2, the J call TRBJ1-3; D gene uncertain. Looked up from germline, CDR1 is SGHAT and CDR2 is FQNNGV. Between the trimmed V and J ends, which lost 5 bases and 0 bases, there was a span of 11 bases. The CDR3 is 15 amino acids. For the CDR3, the DNA is TGTGCCAGCAGCCCAACGGGAGGCTCTGGAAACACCATATATTTT. Encoded protein: CASSPTGGSGNTIYF.

This clonotype was counted many times. The rearrangement links TRBV3-1 to TRBJ2-1; TRBD2 might be the D (5 bases). Trimming took 0 bases from V and 10 from J, leaving 16 bases between them. The CDR3 length is 15 residues. Germline V gene lookup returns CDR1 LGHDT and CDR2 YNNKEL (reference sequence). The CDR3 loop is CASSQESLPGEEQFF. As DNA, the CDR3 is TGTGCCAGCAGCCAAGAGTCGCTTCCCGGGGAGGAGCAGTTCTTC.

At least ten counts were recorded for this clonotype. The chain couples TRBV5-6 to TRBJ1-5; D might be TRBD1 (6 bases). V was cut by 4 bases and J by 0 bases, with 8 bases left in between. The germline V gene has CDR1 SGHDT and CDR2 YYEEEE. The CDR3 extends over 14 amino acids. CDR3 DNA: TGTGCCAGCAGCCGCAGGGGTAGCAATCAGCCCCAGCATTTT. Protein: CASSRRGSNQPQHF.

Ten or more counts support this clonotype. The chain recombines TRBV28 with TRBJ1-2, with D possibly being TRBD1 (5 bases). Per germline, CDR1 MDHEN and CDR2 SYDVKM. The CDR3 contains 15 residues. V shed 5 bases and J shed 4 bases, with 17 bases lying between them. As DNA, the CDR3 is TGTGCCAGCAGTGGGGGAGAAGAGACGGTCTATGGCTACACCTTC. This translates into CASSGGEETVYGYTF.

The rearrangement joins TRBV12-3 or TRBV12-4 to TRBJ1-2; possibly TRBD1 for D (5 bases). V shed 6 bases and J shed 8 bases, with 13 bases lying between them. The CDR3 has 12 amino acids. The DNA of the CDR3 is TGTGCCAGCAGCCGGGACCTGGGCGGCTACACCTTC. This encodes CASSRDLGGYTF.

The chain is built from TRBV6-2 or TRBV6-3 and TRBJ1-1, with D possibly matching TRBD1 (5 bases). Between the trimmed V and J ends, which lost 4 bases and 4 bases, there was a span of 16 bases. The CDR3 contains 15 residues. CDR1 and CDR2 (germline): MNHEY, SVGEGT. The CDR3 loop is CASSLQVQIGTEAFF. Written as DNA, the CDR3 is TGTGCCAGCAGTTTACAGGTGCAGATTGGCACTGAAGCTTTCTTT.

This clonotype has ten or more counts. The junction departs from germline at one end; a sequencing error may be responsible. The rearrangement joins TRBV7-7 to TRBJ2-7; D is perhaps TRBD2 (6 bases). Per germline, CDR1 SSHAT and CDR2 FNYEAQ (reference sequence). This CDR3 has 15 residues. For the CDR3, the DNA is TGTGCTAGCAGCCGGGGGATGTTCTTCGACTACGAGCAGTACTTC. As protein: CASSRGMFFDYEQYF.

This chain links TRBV30 with TRBJ1-1; weak D call: TRBD1 (5 bases). The CDR3 has 14 residues. Germline V gene sequence: CDR1 GTSNPN, CDR2 SVGIG (reference sequence). The V and J ends lost 0 bases and 3 bases respectively, with 11 bases between them. Here the CDR3 DNA reads TGTGCCTGGAGTGTAACTCGGGGGTACACTGAAGCTTTCTTT. It specifies CAWSVTRGYTEAFF.

The sample holds many counts of this clonotype. The junction and the germline gene differ at one end; a read error may be behind it. The V call is TRBV7-7, the J call TRBJ2-5, with D hard to call. The CDR3 sequence is 15 residues long. CDR1 SSHAT and CDR2 FNYEAQ come from the germline V gene (reference sequence). The CDR3 DNA sequence: TGTGCTAGCAGCTTAGTAGGCGAACCCCAAGAGACCCAGTACTTC. This codes for CASSLVGEPQETQYF.

This clonotype was seen many times. The rearrangement joins TRBV7-2 to TRBJ2-1, with D possibly TRBD2 on 6 matching bases. Trimming took off 5 bases at V and 0 bases at J, with 11 bases between the two ends. Germline CDR1 and CDR2: SGHTA and FQGNSA. CDR3 length: 15 residues. CDR3 in amino acids: CASSLRGLSYNEQFF. DNA for the CDR3: TGTGCCAGCAGCCTTCGGGGACTCTCCTACAATGAGCAGTTCTTC.

The table lists this clonotype with many counts. Mismatch with germline at one junction end may stem from a read error. Here the CDR3 reads CASSLDGETQYF. The CDR3, as DNA: TGTGCCAGCAGTTTAGACGGAGAGACCCAGTACTTC. J is TRBJ2-5 and V is TRBV5-1, with no clear D. The CDR3 is 12 amino acids. CDR1 SGHRS and CDR2 YFSETQ come from the germline V gene.

This clonotype was counted many times. The chain carries TRBV20-1 and TRBJ2-2; no definite D call. Trimming removed 3 bases from V and 0 bases from J, with 5 bases in between. The length of the CDR3 is 13 residues. From germline, CDR1 is DFQATT and CDR2 SNEGSKA (reference sequence). The CDR3 region is CSASSPNTGELFF. CDR3 DNA sequence: TGCAGTGCTAGTTCCCCGAACACCGGGGAGCTGTTTTTT.

This clonotype was seen many times. V usage is TRBV5-1 and J usage is TRBJ2-7; a weak D match, TRBD1 (6 bases). The ends were cut back, 3 bases at V and 0 bases at J, with 10 bases in the middle. Germline values: CDR1 SGHRS, CDR2 YFSETQ. CDR3 length equals 14 residues. The CDR3 loop is CASSYSGVSYEQYF. In nucleotides, the CDR3 is TGCGCCAGCAGCTACTCAGGGGTCTCCTACGAGCAGTACTTC.

This clonotype was observed at least ten times. This rearrangement joins TRBV7-2 to TRBJ1-2; the D gene is possibly TRBD1 (6 bases). The V and J ends lost 2 bases and 6 bases respectively, with 19 bases between them. The germline gives CDR1 SGHTA, CDR2 FQGNSA. The CDR3 contains 16 residues. CDR3 nucleotides: TGTGCCAGCAGCTTACATCCGGAAGGGCAGGGGAATGGCTACACCTTC. The encoded protein is CASSLHPEGQGNGYTF.

There are a few counts of this clonotype. The chain uses TRBV6-2 or TRBV6-3 and TRBJ2-3, with 8 bases identical to TRBD2. The CDR3 contains 17 residues. V lost 0 bases to trimming and J lost 5 bases; unmatched junction nucleotides: 10. Germline lookup yields CDR1 MNHEY and CDR2 SVGEGT. Written as DNA, the CDR3 is TGTGCCAGCAGTTACTCGGTCCACGGGGGGGCCGAAGATACGCAGTATTTT. Translated, it gives CASSYSVHGGAEDTQYF.

This sequence joins TRBV25-1 and TRBJ2-3; either TRBD1 or TRBD2 may supply D (5 bases each). The CDR3 totals 16 residues. Germline assignment: CDR1 MGHDK and CDR2 SYGVNS. The germline V and J ends were trimmed by 4 bases and 3 bases, with 17 bases remaining between them. CDR3 nucleotides: TGTGCCAGCAGTGCGTCCCGGGGCGAAGGGACAGATACGCAGTATTTT. This codes for CASSASRGEGTDTQYF.

This clonotype was detected ten times or more. The J gene is TRBJ2-5, the V gene TRBV7-9; TRBD1 aligns across 8 bases. The CDR3 length is 14 residues. Per germline, CDR1 SEHNR and CDR2 FQNEAQ (reference sequence). V shed 5 bases, J shed 5 bases, and the junction held 7 bases outside the gene matches. In DNA form, the CDR3 reads TGTGCCAGCAGCCCAGGACAGGGTGGGGAGACCCAGTACTTC. Translated: CASSPGQGGETQYF. The full variable domain, with the rest looked up from reference TRBV7-9 and TRBJ2-5, is DTGVSQNPRHKITKRGQNVTFRCDPISEHNRLYWYRQTLGQGPEFLTYFQNEAQLEKSRLLSDRFSAERPKGSFSTLEIQRTEQGDSAMYLCASSPGQGGETQYFGPGTRLLVL.